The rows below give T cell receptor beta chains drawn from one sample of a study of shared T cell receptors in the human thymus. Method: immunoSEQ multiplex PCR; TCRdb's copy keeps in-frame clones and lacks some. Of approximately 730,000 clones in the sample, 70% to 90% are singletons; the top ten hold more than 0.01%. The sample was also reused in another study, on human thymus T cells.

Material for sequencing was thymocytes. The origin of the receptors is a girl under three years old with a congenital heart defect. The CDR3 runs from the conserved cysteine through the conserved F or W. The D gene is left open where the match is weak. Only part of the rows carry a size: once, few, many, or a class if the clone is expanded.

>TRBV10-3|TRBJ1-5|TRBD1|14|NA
TGTGCCATCAGTGGTGGACAGGGGAATCGGCCCCAGCATTTT
CAISGGQGNRPQHF
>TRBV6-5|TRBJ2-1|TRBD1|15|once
TGTGCCAGCAGTTGCGACAGGGGGACCTACAATGAGCAGTTCTTC
CASSCDRGTYNEQFF
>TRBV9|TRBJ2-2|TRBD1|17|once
TGTGCCAGCAGCGTAGCGAAGGGAGACAGGGCGGTGGGGGAGCTGTTTTTT
CASSVAKGDRAVGELFF
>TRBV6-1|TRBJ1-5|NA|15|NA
TGTGCCAGCAGGGGGGCGTGCAGGGGAAATCAGCCCCAGCATTTT
CASRGACRGNQPQHF
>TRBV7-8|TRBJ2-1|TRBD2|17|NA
TGTGCCAGCAGCTTAGCGCAACTAGCGGGGACCTACAATGAGCAGTTCTTC
CASSLAQLAGTYNEQFF
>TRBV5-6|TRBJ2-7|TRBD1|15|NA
TGTGCCAGCAGCTTGGATGGGACAGACCCCTACGAGCAGTACTTC
CASSLDGTDPYEQYF
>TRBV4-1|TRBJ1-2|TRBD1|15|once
TGCGCCAGCAGCCAAGTTGCGGACAGGGTCTATGGCTACACCTTC
CASSQVADRVYGYTF
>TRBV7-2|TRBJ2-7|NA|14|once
TGTGCCAGCAGCTTAACAGTCTGGACCTACGAGCAGTACTTC
CASSLTVWTYEQYF
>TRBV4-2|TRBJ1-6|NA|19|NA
TGTGCCAGCAGCCAAGATCTTCGGGTCCGACCTTCCTATAATTCACCCCTCCACTTT
CASSQDLRVRPSYNSPLHF
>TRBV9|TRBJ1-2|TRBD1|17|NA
TGTGCCAGCAGCGAGGGGCCGTGGGCAGGGGGCGCGGGGGGCTACACCTTC
CASSEGPWAGGAGGYTF
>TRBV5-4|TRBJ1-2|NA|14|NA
TGTGCCAGCAGCTTGGCTGTCGGGGTTAGGGGCTACACCTTC
CASSLAVGVRGYTF
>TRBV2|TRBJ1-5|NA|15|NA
TGTGCCAGCAGTGAGAGGCATCATAGCAATCAGCCCCAGCATTTT
CASSERHHSNQPQHF
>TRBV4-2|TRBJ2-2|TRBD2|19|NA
TGTGCCAGCAGCCAATCCCCGCGCCTAGCGGGGGCCAAGACCGGGGAGCTGTTTTTT
CASSQSPRLAGAKTGELFF
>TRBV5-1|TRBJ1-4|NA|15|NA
TGCGCCAGCAGCTTGGGGCAGGGAAGAAATGAAAAACTGTTTTTT
CASSLGQGRNEKLFF
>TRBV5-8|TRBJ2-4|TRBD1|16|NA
TGTGCCAGCAGCCTGACAGGGGGCGAGCGGGGAAACATTCAGTACTTC
CASSLTGGERGNIQYF
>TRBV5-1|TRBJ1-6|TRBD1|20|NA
TGCGCCAGCAGCTTGAAAGGGGACAGGGGGCGAGGCTCCTATAATTCACCCCTCCACTTT
CASSLKGDRGRGSYNSPLHF
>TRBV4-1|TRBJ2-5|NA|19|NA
TGCGCCAGCAGCCACAGAAAAAGAGGGGGCGGGGATGGGGAAGAGACCCAGTACTTC
CASSHRKRGGGDGEETQYF
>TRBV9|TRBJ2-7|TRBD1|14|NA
TGTGCCAGCAGCGAAGGACAGGGAGGCTACGAGCAGTACTTC
CASSEGQGGYEQYF
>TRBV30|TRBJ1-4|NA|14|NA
TGTGCCTGGAGTCCGGGACACCCTAATGAAAAACTGTTTTTT
CAWSPGHPNEKLFF
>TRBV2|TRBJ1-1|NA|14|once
TGTGCCAGCAGTCCGATTGACAGTTACACTGAAGCTTTCTTT
CASSPIDSYTEAFF
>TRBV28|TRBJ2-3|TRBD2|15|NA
TGTGCCAGCAGTTTTGATAGCGGGCCGACAGATACGCAGTATTTT
CASSFDSGPTDTQYF
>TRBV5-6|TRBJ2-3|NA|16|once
TGTGCCAGCAGCTTGCACAACAGATGGGGCACAGATACGCAGTATTTT
CASSLHNRWGTDTQYF
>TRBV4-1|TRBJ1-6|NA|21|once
TGCGCCAGCAGCCACGGGACACCCTATCGGGCCCAAAGCTCCTATAATTCACCCCTCCACTTT
CASSHGTPYRAQSSYNSPLHF
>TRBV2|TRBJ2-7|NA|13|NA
TGTGCCAGCAGGGGAGCCGGCTCCTACGAGCAGTACTTC
CASRGAGSYEQYF
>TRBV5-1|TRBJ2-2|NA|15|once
TGCGCCAGCACCTTAGCCCCCGATAACACCGGGGAGCTGTTTTTT
CASTLAPDNTGELFF
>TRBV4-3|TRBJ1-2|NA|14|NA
TGCGCCAGCAGCCAAGAAACCCAGGTCCGTGGCTACACCTTC
CASSQETQVRGYTF